Listed below are T cell receptor beta chains from one sample, sequenced in a study of T cells in Graves' hyperthyroidism and ophthalmopathy. Via MiXCR, TCRdb re-called the multiplex PCR reads, giving one row per CDR3 protein. The sample has more than 300,000 distinct CDR3 sequences; around 13% are singletons. Source material: blood. The receptors stem from a woman aged 25 to 39 with Graves' ophthalmopathy. Each CDR3 is given with its conserved first and last residue. Fields, in order: clone size, V gene, D gene, J gene, CDR3 protein, CDR3 DNA. A D gene is named only where the DNA matches it firmly. Rows give clone size only sometimes, using once, few, many, or a class for an expanded clone.

>many|TRBV2|TRBD2|TRBJ2-5
CASLASSGGETQYF
TGTGCCAGCCTCGCCTCAAGCGGGGGGGAGACCCAGTACTTC
>many|TRBV27|-|TRBJ1-5
CASGPAPANQPQHF
TGTGCCAGCGGCCCGGCTCCGGCCAATCAGCCCCAGCATTTT
>-|TRBV2|-|TRBJ2-1
CAILRTDYNEQFF
TGTGCCATACTACGGACAGATTACAATGAGCAGTTCTTC
>few|TRBV7-6|-|TRBJ2-3
CASSLVPGSGGVDTQYF
TGTGCCAGCAGCTTAGTCCCCGGCTCTGGAGGAGTGGATACGCAGTATTTT
>many|TRBV5-8|TRBD1|TRBJ2-6
CASRGTVHSGANVLTF
TGTGCCAGCCGAGGGACAGTCCACTCTGGGGCCAACGTCCTGACTTTC
>-|TRBV28|-|TRBJ1-2
CASSSFPTAASYGYTF
TGTGCCAGCAGTTCTTTTCCGACAGCCGCCTCTTATGGCTACACCTTC
>-|TRBV28|-|TRBJ1-1
CASSGPGTVNTEAFF
TGTGCCAGCAGCGGCCCCGGGACGGTGAACACTGAAGCTTTCTTT
>many|TRBV6-1|-|TRBJ1-1
CASSFRFPNTEAFF
TGTGCCAGCAGTTTCCGGTTCCCGAACACTGAAGCTTTCTTT
>many|TRBV20-1|-|TRBJ2-2
CSAREFGAGPRDTGELFF
TGCAGTGCTAGAGAGTTTGGTGCAGGACCACGAGACACCGGGGAGCTGTTTTTT
>many|TRBV27|-|TRBJ2-7
CASKGSPLYYEQYF
TGTGCCAGCAAAGGAAGCCCTCTGTACTACGAGCAGTACTTC
>few|TRBV6-1|-|TRBJ2-5
CASSEDSLQETQYF
TGTGCCAGCAGTGAAGACAGCCTCCAAGAGACCCAGTACTTC
>many|TRBV7-2|TRBD2|TRBJ2-7
CASSLVGTSSYEQYF
TGTGCCAGCAGCTTAGTCGGGACTAGCTCCTACGAGCAGTACTTC
>many|TRBV28|-|TRBJ2-1
CASSEQGPSYNEQFF
TGTGCCAGCAGTGAACAGGGTCCGTCCTACAATGAGCAGTTCTTC
>many|TRBV2|-|TRBJ1-6
CASSELTGGNSPLHF
TGTGCCAGCAGTGAACTTACCGGGGGGAATTCACCCCTCCACTTT
>many|TRBV20-1|-|TRBJ2-7
CSAGGGSVVGVFYEQYF
TGCAGTGCTGGAGGGGGGTCGGTTGTCGGGGTGTTCTACGAGCAGTACTTC
>few|TRBV5-4|TRBD1|TRBJ2-4
CASSRDRGSAIQYF
TGTGCCAGCAGCCGCGACAGGGGTAGTGCTATTCAGTACTTC
>many|TRBV7-9|TRBD2|TRBJ2-1
CASSLASGGTSYNEQFF
TGTGCCAGCAGCTTAGCTAGCGGGGGTACTTCCTACAATGAGCAGTTCTTC
>many|TRBV5-1|-|TRBJ2-1
CASSFAGLNEQFF
TGCGCCAGCAGCTTTGCAGGGCTCAATGAGCAGTTCTTC
>-|TRBV19|TRBD2|TRBJ2-7
CALARDYSASYEQYF
TGTGCCCTCGCTAGGGACTACTCCGCGTCCTACGAGCAGTACTTC
>many|TRBV7-2|-|TRBJ2-5
CASSLGPTGGGKETQYF
TGTGCCAGCAGCCTAGGGCCCACAGGGGGAGGGAAAGAGACCCAGTACTTC
>-|TRBV27|TRBD2|TRBJ2-3
CASSPLKRGLDTDTQYF
TGTGCCAGCAGTCCCCTAAAGCGGGGCCTAGACACAGATACGCAGTATTTT
>-|TRBV19|TRBD1|TRBJ2-1
CASSIMVGRGNYNEQFF
TGTGCCAGTAGTATCATGGTTGGCAGGGGGAACTACAATGAGCAGTTCTTC
>many|TRBV10-3|-|TRBJ1-1
CAIGRDNKMNTEAFF
TGTGCCATCGGCCGGGACAATAAGATGAACACTGAAGCTTTCTTT
>many|TRBV28|-|TRBJ2-5
CANAGTGEETQYF
TGTGCCAATGCTGGAACGGGGGAAGAGACCCAGTACTTC
>many|TRBV30|-|TRBJ1-4
CAWELPEAGEKLFF
TGTGCCTGGGAATTACCGGAAGCAGGGGAAAAACTGTTTTTT
>many|TRBV5-5|-|TRBJ1-6
CASSSADNSPLHF
TGTGCCAGCAGCTCGGCCGATAATTCACCCCTCCACTTT
>-|TRBV9|-|TRBJ2-7
CASSVGTPGHHSYEQYF
TGTGCCAGCAGCGTAGGGACGCCGGGACACCACTCCTACGAGCAGTACTTC
>many|TRBV18|-|TRBJ2-2
CASSPSQADTGELFF
TGTGCCAGCTCACCATCGCAGGCAGACACCGGGGAGCTGTTTTTT
>many|TRBV7-9|-|TRBJ2-1
CASSSVRDPPPNEQFF
TGTGCCAGCAGCTCCGTCAGGGACCCACCGCCCAATGAGCAGTTCTTC
>once|TRBV6-1|-|TRBJ1-5
CASSGLTWQPQHF
TGTGCCAGCAGTGGATTGACATGGCAGCCCCAGCATTTT
>many|TRBV7-2|TRBD1|TRBJ1-6
CASSYRDSNSPLHF
TGTGCCAGCAGCTACCGGGACAGTAATTCACCCCTCCACTTT
>many|TRBV20-1|TRBD1|TRBJ2-7
CSARVWGTGAYEQYF
TGCAGTGCTAGAGTTTGGGGGACAGGAGCGTACGAGCAGTACTTC
>many|TRBV7-3|-|TRBJ2-6
CASSLRHSGANVLTF
TGTGCCAGCAGCTTAAGACACTCTGGGGCCAACGTCCTGACTTTC